A selection of T cell receptor beta chains follows, all from one sample in a study of shared clonotypes between healthy human individuals. The assay was immunoSEQ multiplex PCR, and TCRdb's table has in-frame clones only and misses some. The sample includes 560,000 or so clones, around 96% of them seen just once. The sequenced material came from naive CD8+ T cells sorted from blood. These receptors were collected from a woman younger than 45 in good health. Both conserved end residues are part of each CDR3. The D gene is left open where the match is weak. Not all rows give a size; the values are once, few, many and, for expanded clones, a class.

>TRBV7-9|-|TRBJ2-7|-
TGTGCCAGCAGCCCGATTTTAGACCCCTACGAGCAGTACTTC
CASSPILDPYEQYF
>TRBV9|-|TRBJ2-2|-
TGTGCCAGCACTGGCGGGAACACCGGGGAGCTGTTTTTT
CASTGGNTGELFF
>TRBV28|-|TRBJ1-4|-
TGTGCCAGCCAGGACACCGCTAATGAAAAACTGTTTTTT
CASQDTANEKLFF
>TRBV30|-|TRBJ1-1|-
TGTGCCTGGAGTGGCACGGGAGGGCCCCCTGAAGCTTTCTTT
CAWSGTGGPPEAFF
>TRBV9|-|TRBJ2-3|-
TGTGCCAGCAGCGTGGGTGGGTCTAGCCGGAATACGCAGTATTTT
CASSVGGSSRNTQYF
>TRBV28|-|TRBJ2-7|-
TGTGCCAGCAGCACACCGGCGGATGAGCAGTACTTC
CASSTPADEQYF
>TRBV28|TRBD2|TRBJ2-1|-
TGTGCCAGCAGTCTGCTAGCGGGGAGCTCCTACAATGAGCAGTTCTTC
CASSLLAGSSYNEQFF
>TRBV10-3|-|TRBJ2-7|-
TGTGCCATCAGTGATGCGGGGAGCTCCTACGAGCAGTACTTC
CAISDAGSSYEQYF
>TRBV27|TRBD2|TRBJ2-1|once
TGTGCCAGCAGTTCACTAGCGGGAGGCTCCAATGAGCAGTTCTTC
CASSSLAGGSNEQFF
>TRBV19|TRBD1|TRBJ1-2|-
TGTGCCAGTAAGAGGGACAGGGGGCGAAATGGCTACACCTTC
CASKRDRGRNGYTF
>TRBV28|-|TRBJ2-2|-
TGTGCCAGCAGTTTTCCTAGGGGCACCGGGGAGCTGTTTTTT
CASSFPRGTGELFF
>TRBV27|-|TRBJ2-1|once
TGTGCCAGCAGTTTAACAGGGCCTAACCCTAGGAATGAGCAGTTCTTC
CASSLTGPNPRNEQFF
>TRBV7-9|TRBD2|TRBJ2-3|-
TGTGCCAGCAGCTTAGCCATTGGCGGGAGATCAGATACGCAGTATTTT
CASSLAIGGRSDTQYF
>TRBV27|TRBD2|TRBJ2-2|-
TGTGCCAGCAGTACGCGGGAGGGCCGTGGCACCGGGGAGCTGTTTTTT
CASSTREGRGTGELFF
>TRBV5-1|TRBD2|TRBJ2-7|-
TGCGCCAGCAGCTTGGGGGACTACTCCTACGAGCAGTACTTC
CASSLGDYSYEQYF
>TRBV5-8|TRBD1|TRBJ1-3|-
TGTGCCAGCACCCTAGAGGACAGGCTTGGAAACACCATATATTTT
CASTLEDRLGNTIYF
>TRBV6-6|-|TRBJ1-1|-
TGTGCCAGCAAAGATTCTATAGACCCTGAAGCTTTCTTT
CASKDSIDPEAFF
>TRBV15|-|TRBJ1-6|-
TGTGCCACCAGCGAGGGGTCGACAGTCACTTCACCCCTCCACTTT
CATSEGSTVTSPLHF
>TRBV5-5|TRBD2|TRBJ2-1|-
TGTGCCAGCAGCTCGGCAAATCGGGGGGATGAGCAGTTCTTC
CASSSANRGDEQFF
>TRBV19|-|TRBJ1-2|-
TGTGCCAGTACCGTTAATTTGGAGAAGGGCTATGGCTACACCTTC
CASTVNLEKGYGYTF
>TRBV28|-|TRBJ2-2|-
TGTGCCAGCAGTTCTCCTCGTGACACCCTGGGCACCGGGGAGCTGTTTTTT
CASSSPRDTLGTGELFF
>TRBV5-4|TRBD2|TRBJ2-3|-
TGTGCCAGCAGCTCCTCAATTTTAGCGGGAGGGCCTAGCACAGATACGCAGTATTTT
CASSSSILAGGPSTDTQYF
>TRBV27|-|TRBJ2-7|-
TGTGCCAGCAGTTTCGTGGACGGCCTCTCCTACGAGCAGTACTTC
CASSFVDGLSYEQYF
>TRBV10-3|TRBD2|TRBJ2-7|-
TGTGCCATCAGCGAGATGACTAGCGGGCTGTTTTACGAGCAGTACTTC
CAISEMTSGLFYEQYF
>TRBV7-9|TRBD2|TRBJ2-5|-
TGTGCCAGCAGCTTTAGGGGCGGGAGGGAGACCCAGTACTTC
CASSFRGGRETQYF
>TRBV27|-|TRBJ2-5|-
TGTGCCAGCAGTTTACTAAACAGGGAAGGCCGTTTTGAGACCCAGTACTTC
CASSLLNREGRFETQYF
>TRBV30|TRBD1|TRBJ1-4|few
TGTGCCTGGAGTCAAGGACAGGGTACTAATGAAAAACTGTTTTTT
CAWSQGQGTNEKLFF
>TRBV7-8|-|TRBJ2-3|-
TGTGCCAGCAGCTTACCCGGGACTAGCACAGATACGCAGTATTTT
CASSLPGTSTDTQYF
>TRBV9|-|TRBJ1-1|-
TGTGCCAGCAGCGCACAGGGCGCTGAAGCTTTCTTT
CASSAQGAEAFF
>TRBV10-1|TRBD1|TRBJ2-7|-
TGCGCCAGCAGTGAGTGGGACAGGGGACAGCAGTACTTC
CASSEWDRGQQYF
>TRBV30|-|TRBJ2-1|-
TGTGCCGGGATTGGGGGGCGAGCGGTGTCCTACAATGAGCAGTTCTTC
CAGIGGRAVSYNEQFF
>TRBV6-1|-|TRBJ1-2|-
TGTGCCAGCAGTGAGCAGGGCGGCGTTGGCTACACCTTC
CASSEQGGVGYTF
>TRBV19|-|TRBJ2-1|-
TGTGCCAGTAGGGATGAGGGGGGGCCCTACAATGAGCAGTTCTTC
CASRDEGGPYNEQFF
>TRBV7-9|-|TRBJ1-1|few
TGTGCCAGCAGATCGGGGTCCGAAGCTTTCTTT
CASRSGSEAFF
>TRBV7-9|-|TRBJ2-7|once
TGTGCCAGCAGCTGGGGCCCTTCCTACGAGCAGTACTTC
CASSWGPSYEQYF
>TRBV28|-|TRBJ2-5|-
TGTGCCAGCAGTTTAGGACGGTTAAGGGTCCAGACCCAGTACTTC
CASSLGRLRVQTQYF
>TRBV28|-|TRBJ1-4|-
TGTGCCAGCATTCGGACAGTCAATGAAAAACTGTTTTTT
CASIRTVNEKLFF